The present T cell receptor (beta chain) was sequenced within a study of blood T cell repertoires in COVID-19. Turning to the study itself: Italy, Spain and the United States were the sources of the convalescent and acute COVID-19 samples.

Germline V gene sequence: CDR1 MGHRA, CDR2 YSYEKL. V trimming: 4 bases; J trimming: 0 bases; junction bases outside the gene matches: 6. The CDR3 sequence is 16 residues long. Across about two dozen US areas, participants ranged in age from 18 to 89 years. Sequenced by immunoSEQ multiplex PCR; TCRdb stores in-frame clones only, minus some. The table shows almost 250,000 clones, with around nine tenths occurring only once. The V and J genes are TRBV4-1 and TRBJ2-1; 7 bases agree with TRBD2. This TCR was sampled from a woman aged 25 to 45 who had recovered from COVID-19. What was sequenced was PBMCs or T cells enriched from blood (not recorded which). The CDR3 region is CASSLGGGLSYNEQFF. CDR3 coding DNA: TGCGCCAGCAGCCTCGGCGGGGGACTCTCCTACAATGAGCAGTTCTTC.